Each of the 26 T cell receptor beta chains below was sequenced from the same sample in a study of T cell changes during pregnancy in multiple sclerosis. Sequencing used immunoSEQ multiplex PCR; TCRdb keeps in-frame clones, though not all of them. This sample has 90,000 to 120,000 clones, with 85% to 95% found just once. The material sequenced was peripheral blood, taken in the second trimester of pregnancy. The receptor set was obtained from a female donor with multiple sclerosis, enrolled in a pregnancy study.

This clone was detected only once. Here the CDR3 DNA reads TGCGCCAGCAGCTTGGCCGATGGTGAGAGTAGGTACTTC. This sequence encodes CASSLADGESRYF. The V gene is TRBV5-1, the J gene TRBJ2-7, with no clear D. The CDR3 loop spans 13 amino acids. V was trimmed by 0 bases and J by 12 bases, leaving 16 bases between them. Germline CDR1 SGHRS, CDR2 YFSETQ.

The chain carries TRBV14 and TRBJ2-1, with 7 bases lining up with TRBD2. The J segment lost 4 bases and the V segment lost 2 bases, leaving 11 bases of the junction unmatched. The CDR3 is 17 amino acids. Per the germline V gene, CDR1 is SGHDN and CDR2 is FVKESK. The CDR3 sequence is CASSQKRGGRAYNEQFF. DNA of the CDR3: TGTGCCAGCAGCCAAAAAAGGGGAGGGAGGGCGTACAATGAGCAGTTCTTC.

This sequence joins TRBV7-6 and TRBJ1-2, with 7 bases lining up with TRBD1. Germline V gene data show CDR1 as SGHVS and CDR2 as FNYEAQ. This CDR3 contains 13 residues. Germline trimming cut 5 bases from V and 7 bases from J; bases unmatched to any gene: 7. The CDR3 DNA reads as TGTGCCAGCAGCCCAGACAGGGCGGGTGGCTACACCTTC. Protein sequence: CASSPDRAGGYTF.

V usage is TRBV30 and J usage is TRBJ1-2; D is perhaps TRBD1 (5 bases). With 1 base removed from V and 4 bases from J, the gap between germline ends came to 10 bases. Germline V gene data show CDR1 as GTSNPN and CDR2 as SVGIG (reference sequence). The CDR3 length is 13 residues. The chain's CDR3 is CAWSGRQTYGYTF. The CDR3, as DNA: TGTGCCTGGAGTGGTCGACAGACCTATGGCTACACCTTC.

This clone was seen more than once but under ten times. The chain combines TRBV6-6 with TRBJ2-3; 7 bases map to TRBD2. Trimming at V came to 2 bases and at J to 8 bases, leaving 7 bases not matched to a gene. The CDR3 is made up of 14 amino acids. The V gene's germline CDR1 is MNHNY and CDR2 SVGAGI (reference sequence). CDR3 amino acids: CASSYAGDRVTQYF. CDR3 bases: TGTGCCAGCAGTTACGCGGGGGATAGGGTTACGCAGTATTTT.

The CDR3 DNA reads as TGTGCCAGCAGTAAAGGACGCGGACAGGGTCGCTATGGCTACACCTTC. Residues: CASSKGRGQGRYGYTF. The rearrangement links TRBV2 to TRBJ1-2; TRBD1 agrees at 8 bases. Germline-derived CDR1 and CDR2 are SNHLY and FYNNEI. The V gene end was trimmed by 5 bases and the J gene end by 4 bases; junction bases not matched to a gene: 12. The CDR3 loop spans 16 amino acids.

The chain carries TRBV28 and TRBJ1-2; D remains unclear. CDR1 MDHEN and CDR2 SYDVKM come from the germline V gene. V dropped 4 bases and J dropped 8 bases, with 11 bases sitting between them. The CDR3 is made up of 12 amino acids. In nucleotides, the CDR3 is TGTGCCAGCAGTTCGGCGGGTGTCGGCTACACCTTC. Protein: CASSSAGVGYTF.

In this sample, this clone turned up a few times. This sequence joins TRBV9 and TRBJ2-7, with a weak D call TRBD1 (5 bases). The V end was cut by 4 bases, the J end by 3 bases, with 11 bases between. Germline V lookup: CDR1 SGDLS, CDR2 YYNGEE. The CDR3 consists of 13 residues. CDR3 residues: CASSPTTDYEQYF. CDR3 nucleotide sequence: TGTGCCAGCAGCCCGACGACAGACTACGAGCAGTACTTC.

The chain has TRBV9 and TRBJ2-1; no reliable D call. Germline assignment: CDR1 SGDLS and CDR2 YYNGEE. This CDR3 comprises 18 residues. V was cut by 3 bases and J by 0 bases, with 19 bases left in between. CDR3 DNA sequence: TGTGCCAGCAGCGCCCCAAGAGGCGGCCGGAGCTCCTACAATGAGCAGTTCTTC. Translated, it gives CASSAPRGGRSSYNEQFF.

The V call is TRBV6-6, the J call TRBJ1-5, with D possibly being TRBD1 (5 bases). Germline values: CDR1 MNHNY, CDR2 SVGAGI (reference sequence). The V end lost 6 bases, the J end lost 0 bases, and 9 bases lay between the germline ends. This CDR3 region has 14 residues. The CDR3 DNA sequence: TGTGCCAGCAGGCCAGGGAATAGCAATCAGCCCCAGCATTTT. Residues: CASRPGNSNQPQHF.

This chain uses TRBV15 with TRBJ1-5, with 7 nucleotides matching TRBD1. The CDR3 totals 15 residues. Germline assignment: CDR1 LNHNV and CDR2 YYDKDF (reference sequence). The J segment lost 5 bases and the V segment lost 4 bases, leaving 8 bases of the junction unmatched. CDR3 region: CATSKQGLRHQPQHF. The CDR3 DNA sequence: TGTGCCACCAGCAAACAGGGGTTGCGGCATCAGCCCCAGCATTTT.

The rearrangement uses TRBV5-1 and TRBJ2-3, with 8 nucleotides matching TRBD2. After removal of 4 bases from V and 0 bases from J, the junction contained 13 bases not matched to a gene. Per germline, CDR1 SGHRS and CDR2 YFSETQ. The CDR3 spans 18 residues. CDR3 in DNA: TGCGCCAGCAGCGAGACTGTCAGCGGGGGCCGCAGCACAGATACGCAGTATTTT. Its translation is CASSETVSGGRSTDTQYF.

The chain links TRBV6-5 to TRBJ2-3; TRBD2 is a possible D gene (5 bases). Germline V lookup: CDR1 MNHEY, CDR2 SVGAGI. The CDR3 has 15 residues. Trimming removed 4 bases at V and 2 bases at J, with 13 bases between. The CDR3 DNA reads TGTGCCAGCAGTTCCAGACGGGGATACACAGATACGCAGTATTTT. It translates to CASSSRRGYTDTQYF.

In DNA, the CDR3 is TGTGCCAGCAGCCCAGAGGGTGAAAAACTGTTTTTT. Translated, it gives CASSPEGEKLFF. This chain links TRBV2 with TRBJ1-4; D gene uncertain. Trimming took off 6 bases at V and 7 bases at J, with 9 bases between the two ends. Germline V gene data show CDR1 as SNHLY and CDR2 as FYNNEI. CDR3 length equals 12 residues. The entire variable domain, with the rest obtained from reference TRBV2 and TRBJ1-4, is as follows: EPEVTQTPSHQVTQMGQEVILRCVPISNHLYFYWYRQILGQKVEFLVSFYNNEISEKSEIFDDQFSVERPDGSNFTLKIRSTKLEDSAMYFCASSPEGEKLFFGSGTQLSVL.

The CDR3 loop reads CASSVHGQGSGNTIYF. The CDR3 nucleotides read TGTGCCAGCAGCGTTCATGGACAGGGGTCGGGAAACACCATATATTTT. The chain combines TRBV9 with TRBJ1-3; 9 nucleotides agree with TRBD1. Germline loops: CDR1 SGDLS, CDR2 YYNGEE. The CDR3 contains 16 residues. With V trimmed by 2 bases and J by 4 bases, 7 bases remained unmatched.

This clone has just one count. The chain recombines TRBV29-1 with TRBJ2-1; 13 bases are a match to TRBD2. The CDR3 is 17 amino acids. CDR1 and CDR2 from the germline V gene are SQVTM and ANQGSEA. The trim removed 4 bases at V and 4 bases at J, leaving 10 bases unmatched. Here the CDR3 reads CSVGPITSGGAYNEQFF. In DNA, the CDR3 is TGCAGCGTTGGCCCGATTACTAGCGGGGGGGCTTACAATGAGCAGTTCTTC.

J is TRBJ2-3 and V is TRBV29-1, with TRBD2 matching over 8 bases. Losses at the gene ends were 6 bases for V and 3 bases for J; bases not matched to a gene: 11. The CDR3 has 15 residues. In germline, CDR1 is SQVTM, CDR2 ANQGSEA. The CDR3 loop is CSVASGSVETDTQYF. The CDR3 DNA is TGCAGCGTGGCCAGCGGGAGTGTTGAGACAGATACGCAGTATTTT.

Concerning this clone itself: One end of the junction fails to match germline, which may point to a read error. The chain recombines TRBV5-1 with TRBJ2-1; D is perhaps TRBD1 (5 bases). This CDR3 is 16 amino acids long. Germline-derived CDR1 and CDR2 are SGHRS and YFSETQ. The DNA for the CDR3 is TGCGCCAGCAGCTTGATCCGTGGGGCATCCTTCAATGAGCAGTTCTTC. It translates to CASSLIRGASFNEQFF.

The gene calls are TRBV5-4 and TRBJ2-7; 13 positions match TRBD2. J gave up 4 bases and V 4 bases, and 2 bases lay outside the gene matches. The length of the CDR3 is 14 residues. Germline CDR1 is SGHNT and CDR2 is YYREEE (reference sequence). Here the CDR3 DNA reads TGTGCCAGCAGCCCGACTAGCGGGGGGTACGAGCAGTACTTC. Translated: CASSPTSGGYEQYF.

The V gene is TRBV2, the J gene TRBJ2-2; D is unclear. Germline loops: CDR1 SNHLY, CDR2 FYNNEI. Trimming took off 8 bases at V and 7 bases at J, with 11 bases between the two ends. CDR3 size: 12 residues. This chain's CDR3 is CASLRVGGELFF. CDR3 nucleotides: TGTGCCAGCCTTCGGGTAGGCGGGGAGCTGTTTTTT.

This clone showed up just once. The CDR3 region is CASSLRGSHNEQFF. DNA of the CDR3: TGTGCCAGCAGCCTTAGGGGGTCTCACAATGAGCAGTTCTTC. The chain employs TRBV5-4 and TRBJ2-1; perhaps TRBD1 as D (6 bases). The CDR3 loop spans 14 amino acids. Per germline, CDR1 SGHNT and CDR2 YYREEE (reference sequence). The ends were cut back, 4 bases at V and 5 bases at J, with 13 bases in the middle.

This chain joins TRBV5-1 and TRBJ2-3; TRBD2 is a possible D gene (6 bases). The CDR3 spans 16 residues. Germline V gives CDR1 SGHRS, CDR2 YFSETQ. Deletions cut 4 bases from V and 2 bases from J, with 17 bases between. CDR3 nucleotide sequence: TGCGCCAGCAGCCGCACGCTAGCGCCGAACACAGATACGCAGTATTTT. Translating it yields CASSRTLAPNTDTQYF.

This clone was counted a single time. CDR3 amino acids: CASPLGGNEKLFF. The CDR3 region has the DNA TGTGCCTCCCCTTTGGGGGGTAATGAAAAACTGTTTTTT. The V call is TRBV30, the J call TRBJ1-4; D is perhaps TRBD1 (5 bases). The CDR3 spans 13 residues. The V end lost 7 bases, the J end lost 4 bases, and 13 bases lay between the germline ends. Germline V lookup: CDR1 GTSNPN, CDR2 SVGIG (reference sequence).

This chain uses TRBV5-4 with TRBJ2-3, with 15 bases lining up with TRBD2. Per germline, CDR1 SGHNT and CDR2 YYREEE (reference sequence). The CDR3 is 18 amino acids. The trim removed 0 bases at V and 5 bases at J, leaving 7 bases unmatched. CDR3 DNA sequence: TGTGCCAGCAGCTTGGGTAGTGGACTAGCGGGAGGGTTAGATACGCAGTATTTT. Translating gives CASSLGSGLAGGLDTQYF. Combining the CDR3 with reference TRBV5-4 and TRBJ2-3 gives the whole variable domain ETGVTQSPTHLIKTRGQQVTLRCSSQSGHNTVSWYQQALGQGPQFIFQYYREEENGRGNFPPRFSGLQFPNYSSELNVNALELDDSALYLCASSLGSGLAGGLDTQYFGPGTRLTVL.

The chain has TRBV9 and TRBJ2-1, with 9 bases identical to TRBD2. The V and J ends lost 5 bases and 0 bases, in that order; junction bases with no gene match: 0. Germline-derived CDR1 and CDR2 are SGDLS and YYNGEE. This CDR3 has 14 amino acids. CDR3 residues: CASSSGGSYNEQFF. DNA of the CDR3: TGTGCCAGCAGTAGCGGGGGCTCCTACAATGAGCAGTTCTTC.

V gene TRBV29-1 combines with J gene TRBJ1-1; D is uncertain. The V gene's germline CDR1 is SQVTM and CDR2 ANQGSEA. The CDR3 covers 12 residues. V was shortened by 5 bases and J by 1 base, with 8 bases between the two germline ends. The CDR3 DNA follows: TGCAGCGTTTCCGGGTCGAACACTGAAGCTTTCTTT. Its translation is CSVSGSNTEAFF.